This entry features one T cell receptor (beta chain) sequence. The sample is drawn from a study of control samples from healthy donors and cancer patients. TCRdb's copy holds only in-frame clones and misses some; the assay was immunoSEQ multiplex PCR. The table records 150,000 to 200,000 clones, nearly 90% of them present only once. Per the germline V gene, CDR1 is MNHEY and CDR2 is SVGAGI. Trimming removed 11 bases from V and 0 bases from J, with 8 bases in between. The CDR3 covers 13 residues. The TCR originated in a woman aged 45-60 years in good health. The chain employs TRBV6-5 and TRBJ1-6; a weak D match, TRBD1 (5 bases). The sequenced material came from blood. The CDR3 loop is CASGGSYNSPLHF. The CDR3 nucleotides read TGTGCCTCGGGGGGCTCCTATAATTCACCCCTCCACTTT.